The clone carrying this T cell receptor beta chain has just one count. The antigen is not known. The sample originates from a study of cytomegalovirus exposure and HLA in healthy donors. Across the whole study: The study placed less than 90% of its 398 genotyped donors in the Caucasian-associated ancestry cluster. Overall study findings and caveats: Reportedly, diagnosis of cytomegalovirus status by the classifier showed high specificity and sensitivity. The records held CMV serostatus as the only immune exposure information.

The junction had 12 bases not matched to a gene; V was cut back by 7 bases and J by 4 bases. The CDR3 is 16 amino acids. The germline V gene has CDR1 MDHEN and CDR2 SYDVKM. The PCR had 60 Vbeta and 13 Jbeta primers. Assay used: immunoSEQ multiplex PCR; TCRdb lists only in-frame clones, some missing. Counted here are approximately 180,000 clones, 80% occurring once; the ten biggest clones make up almost 7%. Healthy bone marrow donors made up the donor group. The clonotype comes from a man under 40 in good health and CMV-seropositive. The J gene is TRBJ2-1, the V gene TRBV28, with 8 bases that match TRBD2. Sequencing was done on a sample of PBMCs. CDR3 amino acids: CASTPQGTRLYNEQFF. The CDR3 nucleotides read TGTGCCAGCACCCCCCAGGGGACTAGACTTTACAATGAGCAGTTCTTC.